This paragraph covers one T cell receptor (beta chain) sequence. Its antigen is not identified. The data originate from a study of OX40 agonist ivuxolimab in advanced cancers. Study background: Dose-escalation patients' cancers were hepatocellular carcinoma, melanoma, renal cell or head and neck cancer. General observations from the study: Clonal expansion was seen in CD4+ and CD8+ blood T cells by week 6 at 0.1 to 3.0 mg/kg.

Method: immunoSEQ multiplex PCR; TCRdb's copy keeps in-frame clones and lacks some. The table lists more than 70,000 clones, 80% to 90% of them singletons, with 20% to 25% in the top ten. Sequenced here: CD4+ or CD8+ T cells sorted from blood, sampled in a trial of the OX40 agonist ivuxolimab. This clonotype originated in an adult with an advanced solid tumor such as melanoma, head and neck, liver or kidney cancer.

The CDR3 protein is CASSASLQSADTQYF. DNA of the CDR3: TGTGCCAGCAGCGCTTCCTTACAGTCGGCAGATACGCAGTATTTT. This sequence joins TRBV9 and TRBJ2-3; D is uncertain. Per germline, CDR1 SGDLS and CDR2 YYNGEE. CDR3 length: 15 amino acids. V was cut by 3 bases and J by 4 bases, with 15 bases left in between.